Below, 32 T cell receptor beta chains from the same sample are listed, as sequenced in a study of CD8 T cells in ankylosing spondylitis. TCRdb analysed the 5' RACE reads with MiXCR anew, one entry per CDR3 protein. The sample contains 200,000 to 250,000 distinct CDR3 sequences, approximately 10% of which appear only once. The material sequenced was blood, either unsorted or a sorted T cell fraction (not recorded which). The receptor set was obtained from a male donor with ankylosing spondylitis or in good health (not recorded which).

V gene TRBV11-1 combines with J gene TRBJ2-7; D is ambiguous. Trimming removed 5 bases from V and 0 bases from J, with 23 bases in between. The CDR3 loop spans 18 amino acids. In germline, CDR1 is SGHAT, CDR2 FQDESV (reference sequence). CDR3 in DNA: TGTGCCAGCAGCCCCTCCCCTCTACGTCCAGGTAACTCCTACGAGCAGTACTTC. Protein: CASSPSPLRPGNSYEQYF.

This clonotype occurred many times. The chain combines TRBV3-1 with TRBJ1-1, with TRBD1 matching over 10 bases. This CDR3 comprises 17 residues. Per the germline V gene, CDR1 is LGHDT and CDR2 is YNNKEL (reference sequence). Unmatched junction bases numbered 8, after V lost 1 base and J lost 3 bases. CDR3 sequence: CASSQGWDRGRDTEAFF. The CDR3 DNA reads TGTGCCAGCAGCCAAGGTTGGGACAGGGGTAGAGACACTGAAGCTTTCTTT.

The table lists this clonotype with many counts. The chain couples TRBV15 to TRBJ1-5, with D uncertain. CDR1 and CDR2 from the germline V gene are LNHNV and YYDKDF (reference sequence). V was trimmed by 1 base and J by 4 bases, leaving 2 bases between them. The CDR3 has 12 amino acids. CDR3 coding DNA: TGTGCCACCAGCAGAGCGAATCAGCCCCAGCATTTT. As protein: CATSRANQPQHF.

This clonotype was recorded many times. Sequence at one end of the junction differs from germline and may be a read error. The chain links TRBV7-7 to TRBJ2-1; D gene ambiguous. Germline assignment: CDR1 SSHAT and CDR2 FNYEAQ (reference sequence). This CDR3 contains 13 residues. As DNA, the CDR3 is TGTGCTAGCAGCCTTCTGGCCTACAATGAGCAGTTCTTC. Translating it yields CASSLLAYNEQFF.

With regard to this clonotype: This clone may be a read error of a much larger clone one base away. V gene TRBV11-1 combines with J gene TRBJ2-1; the D gene is possibly TRBD1 (5 bases). CDR1 and CDR2 (germline): SGHAT, FQDESV (reference sequence). This CDR3 has 16 amino acids. V was clipped by 1 base and J by 2 bases, with 12 bases between them. CDR3 in DNA: TGTGCCAGCAGCTTAGGGGCCAGGGTGGCCTACAATGAGCAGTTCTTC. Protein: CASSLGARVAYNEQFF.

This clonotype was recorded many times. The chain joins TRBV6-1 to TRBJ1-1; unclear D gene. Between the trimmed V and J ends, which lost 7 bases and 5 bases, there was a span of 14 bases. This CDR3 spans 13 amino acids. Per the germline V gene, CDR1 is MNHNS and CDR2 is SASEGT. Written as DNA, the CDR3 is TGTGCCAGCACCAACAACGGACGGACTGAAGCTTTCTTT. Translation: CASTNNGRTEAFF.

This clonotype has a count of ten or more. The chain uses TRBV20-1 and TRBJ1-1; no clear D gene. The CDR3 covers 14 residues. Germline CDR1 is DFQATT and CDR2 is SNEGSKA (reference sequence). V was clipped by 2 bases and J by 0 bases, with 10 bases between them. CDR3 residues: CSARSHVLNTEAFF. The CDR3 DNA follows: TGCAGTGCTAGATCACATGTTCTGAACACTGAAGCTTTCTTT.

There are many counts of this clonotype. This chain uses TRBV28 with TRBJ1-6; no reliable D call. Germline values: CDR1 MDHEN, CDR2 SYDVKM. The length of the CDR3 is 15 residues. Trimming stripped 5 bases from V and 10 bases from J, with 18 bases between. The CDR3 nucleotides read TGTGCCAGCAGTCTCCAGGCTTTAGATTTGTCACCCCTCCACTTT. Protein product: CASSLQALDLSPLHF.

To note about this clonotype: With a much larger clone just one base away, this may be a read error. The chain has TRBV3-1 and TRBJ1-2; a possible D gene is TRBD1 (5 bases). Germline CDR1 LGHDT, CDR2 YNNKEL (reference sequence). Trimming left V 4 bases short and J 12 bases short, with 21 bases between. The CDR3 totals 14 residues. CDR3 residues: CASSPPGPTRADTF. CDR3 bases: TGTGCCAGCAGCCCACCGGGACCCACGAGGGCCGACACCTTC.

This clonotype has at least ten counts. The J gene is TRBJ1-1, the V gene TRBV5-1, with D possibly TRBD1 on 5 matching bases. The CDR3 has 15 amino acids. CDR1 SGHRS and CDR2 YFSETQ come from the germline V gene. V lost 0 bases, J lost 3 bases, and 12 bases lay in between. CDR3: CASSLVDGGYTEAFF. CDR3 nucleotides: TGCGCCAGCAGCTTGGTGGATGGGGGATACACTGAAGCTTTCTTT.

The chain is built from TRBV7-2 and TRBJ2-1, with 14 bases identical to TRBD2. CDR3 length: 16 residues. Unmatched junction bases numbered 6, after V lost 8 bases and J lost 3 bases. Germline CDR1 is SGHTA and CDR2 is FQGNSA. In DNA form, the CDR3 reads TGTGCCAGCCCCGGACTAGCGGGGGGTAGCTACAATGAGCAGTTCTTC. It specifies CASPGLAGGSYNEQFF.

The chain uses TRBV30 and TRBJ2-5, with 7 nucleotides matching TRBD1. The J segment lost 1 base and the V segment lost 5 bases, leaving 4 bases of the junction unmatched. The CDR3 totals 13 residues. CDR1 is GTSNPN, CDR2 SVGIG, per germline (reference sequence). CDR3 amino acids: CAWETGLQETQYF. In DNA, the CDR3 is TGTGCCTGGGAGACAGGGCTCCAAGAGACCCAGTACTTC.

On this clonotype itself: A much larger clonotype is one base distant, so this may be a read error. The chain carries TRBV2 and TRBJ1-5; TRBD1 is a possible D gene (6 bases). In germline, CDR1 is SNHLY, CDR2 FYNNEI. CDR3 length equals 15 residues. CDR3 coding DNA: TGTGCCAGCAGTGAAGCGAGGGGGGCCGGTCAGCACCAGCATTTT. Amino acid sequence: CASSEARGAGQHQHF.

Concerning this clonotype itself: The junction departs from the called germline gene at one end, perhaps through a read error. The chain combines TRBV12-3 or TRBV12-4 with TRBJ2-5; D uncertain. This CDR3 region has 12 residues. CDR3 loop: CARSLSQETQYF. CDR3 DNA sequence: TGTGCCAGGAGTTTGAGTCAAGAGACCCAGTACTTC.

This clonotype was found many times. This chain links TRBV24-1 with TRBJ2-7; D is perhaps TRBD1 (6 bases). The CDR3 has 11 residues. CDR1 is KGHDR, CDR2 SFDVKD, per germline. The V and J ends lost 10 bases and 4 bases respectively, with 10 bases between them. The CDR3 region is CATGHGYEQYF. The CDR3 bases are TGTGCCACGGGACATGGGTACGAGCAGTACTTC.

This clonotype was seen only a few times. This rearrangement joins TRBV4-2 to TRBJ2-1, with unresolved D. Germline lookup yields CDR1 LGHNA and CDR2 YNFKEQ. With 2 bases removed from V and 7 bases from J, the gap between germline ends came to 9 bases. This CDR3 comprises 13 residues. The CDR3 DNA is TGTGCCAGCAGCCAACCGCCCGTAAATGAGCAGTTCTTC. This sequence encodes CASSQPPVNEQFF.

This clonotype appeared a few times. This sequence joins TRBV20-1 and TRBJ1-2; D call uncertain. The CDR3 loop spans 12 amino acids. V was cut by 6 bases and J by 4 bases, with 12 bases left in between. Germline CDR1 reads DFQATT; CDR2 reads SNEGSKA (reference sequence). The CDR3 here is CSAARESYGYTF. The CDR3 region has the DNA TGCAGTGCGGCAAGGGAGAGCTATGGCTACACCTTC.

The table lists this clonotype with many counts. The chain couples TRBV5-1 to TRBJ2-7, with D possibly TRBD2 on 5 matching bases. CDR3 length: 13 amino acids. Germline values: CDR1 SGHRS, CDR2 YFSETQ. V dropped 0 bases and J dropped 6 bases, with 10 bases sitting between them. CDR3 nucleotide sequence: TGCGCCAGCAGCTTGGTTCTTGCGGGCGAGCAGTACTTC. Its protein product is CASSLVLAGEQYF.

This clonotype was recorded at least ten times. This chain connects TRBV12-3 or TRBV12-4 to TRBJ2-5, with D uncertain. The germline V and J ends were trimmed by 3 bases and 1 base, with 6 bases remaining between them. The CDR3 has 13 amino acids. DNA for the CDR3: TGTGCCAGCAGTTTCGGAGTCCAAGAGACCCAGTACTTC. Protein product: CASSFGVQETQYF.

This clonotype was picked up a small number of times. The V and J genes are TRBV9 and TRBJ2-2; 9 bases fit TRBD2. From germline, CDR1 is SGDLS and CDR2 YYNGEE. The CDR3 length is 18 residues. The J segment lost 0 bases and the V segment lost 0 bases, leaving 6 bases of the junction unmatched. The CDR3 DNA is TGTGCCAGCAGCGTAGTGGCGGGGGGGGAAACGAACACCGGGGAGCTGTTTTTT. Residues: CASSVVAGGETNTGELFF.

This clonotype was picked up many times. In nucleotides, the CDR3 is TGCAGTGCGCAAGAGGGGCTAGCGAACCTCTACGAGCAGTACTTC. The encoded protein is CSAQEGLANLYEQYF. The genes are TRBV20-1 and TRBJ2-7, with a weak D call TRBD2 (6 bases). This CDR3 contains 15 residues. Germline V lookup: CDR1 DFQATT, CDR2 SNEGSKA (reference sequence). V was pared by 6 bases and J by 3 bases, with 21 bases between.

This clonotype was seen repeatedly, ten times or more. This chain links TRBV29-1 with TRBJ2-3; 7 positions match TRBD2. The CDR3 length is 14 residues. The V and J ends lost 4 bases and 0 bases, in that order; junction bases with no gene match: 4. From germline, CDR1 is SQVTM and CDR2 ANQGSEA. This CDR3 reads CSVGGTTSTDTQYF. CDR3 coding DNA: TGCAGCGTTGGCGGGACTACTAGCACAGATACGCAGTATTTT.

The sample holds many counts of this clonotype. This rearrangement joins TRBV3-1 to TRBJ2-1; 9 bases agree with TRBD2. The CDR3 has 15 amino acids. The ends lost 0 bases at V and 4 bases at J; junction bases unmatched: 1. Germline CDR1 is LGHDT and CDR2 is YNNKEL (reference sequence). The CDR3 nucleotides read TGTGCCAGCAGCCAAGATACTAGCGGGTACAATGAGCAGTTCTTC. Amino acids: CASSQDTSGYNEQFF.

This clonotype was seen at least ten times. This chain joins TRBV29-1 and TRBJ2-3; the D is unclear. Germline V gives CDR1 SQVTM, CDR2 ANQGSEA. The CDR3 is made up of 13 amino acids. Trimming shortened V by 5 bases and J by 2 bases, and 11 bases separated the two germline ends. CDR3 coding DNA: TGCAGCGTTTGGTTACCACACACAGATACGCAGTATTTT. Amino acids: CSVWLPHTDTQYF.

The CDR3 loop reads CASSMGEETQYF. DNA of the CDR3: TGTGCCAGTAGTATGGGGGAAGAGACCCAGTACTTC. V usage is TRBV19 and J usage is TRBJ2-5; D could derive from TRBD1 or TRBD2 (5 bases each). V was cut by 3 bases and J by 3 bases, with 5 bases left in between. CDR1 is LNHDA, CDR2 SQIVND, per germline (reference sequence). The CDR3 totals 12 residues.

This clonotype was seen repeatedly, ten times or more. V gene TRBV29-1 combines with J gene TRBJ1-1, with a tentative D call TRBD1 (6 bases). Between the trimmed V and J ends, which lost 3 bases and 11 bases, there was a span of 10 bases. Germline values: CDR1 SQVTM, CDR2 ANQGSEA. This CDR3 region has 10 residues. The DNA for the CDR3 is TGCAGCGTTGAGACAGGTGGTGCTTTCTTT. Translation gives CSVETGGAFF. Complete variable domain (other parts from reference TRBV29-1 and TRBJ1-1): SAVISQKPSRDICQRGTSLTIQCQVDSQVTMMFWYRQQPGQSLTLIATANQGSEATYESGFVIDKFPISRPNLTFSTLTVSNMSPEDSSIYLCSVETGGAFFGQGTRLTVV.

This clonotype has ten or more counts. This chain joins TRBV28 and TRBJ1-1, with 7 bases aligning to TRBD1. The CDR3 has 14 amino acids. With 6 bases clipped from V and 5 bases from J, the junction kept 9 bases outside the gene matches. Germline V lookup: CDR1 MDHEN, CDR2 SYDVKM. DNA for the CDR3: TGTGCCAGCAGCCCTCGCGGCAGGGGGACTGAAGCTTTCTTT. Encoded protein: CASSPRGRGTEAFF.

This clonotype was counted many times. V gene TRBV5-6 combines with J gene TRBJ2-1; no firm D call. Germline loops: CDR1 SGHDT, CDR2 YYEEEE. V was trimmed by 7 bases and J by 10 bases, leaving 15 bases between them. The CDR3 covers 12 residues. CDR3 nucleotides: TGTGCCAGCGGCTGGTTGGCGGAGGAGCAGTTCTTC. It translates to CASGWLAEEQFF.

There are a few counts of this clonotype. J is TRBJ2-3 and V is TRBV20-1; 14 bases fit TRBD2. The CDR3 is 13 residues long. Trimming took 8 bases from V and 5 from J; bases not matched to a gene: 3. Germline V CDR1 and CDR2: DFQATT, SNEGSKA (reference sequence). The CDR3 DNA sequence: TGCAGTTCGACTAGCGGGGGGGGAGATACGCAGTATTTT. This gives the protein CSSTSGGGDTQYF.

This clonotype was seen at least ten times. V and J are TRBV19 and TRBJ2-1; tentatively, D is TRBD1 or TRBD2 (5 bases each). The CDR3 spans 14 residues. Germline CDR1 LNHDA, CDR2 SQIVND (reference sequence). V was trimmed by 6 bases and J by 4 bases, leaving 13 bases between them. CDR3 loop: CASRPRDQYNEQFF. The CDR3 DNA follows: TGTGCCAGTAGACCCCGGGACCAATACAATGAGCAGTTCTTC.

This clonotype was seen repeatedly, ten times or more. The chain uses TRBV7-2 and TRBJ2-1; 13 bases are a match to TRBD2. V was pared by 6 bases and J by 7 bases, with 6 bases of the junction left unmatched. The CDR3 sequence is 15 residues long. CDR1 and CDR2 (germline): SGHTA, FQGNSA. The CDR3 nucleotides read TGTGCCAGCAGGTGGGGGACTAGCGGGGCAAATGAGCAGTTCTTC. As protein: CASRWGTSGANEQFF.

This rearrangement joins TRBV12-3 or TRBV12-4 to TRBJ2-3; 14 nucleotides line up with TRBD2. The CDR3 has 14 residues. The trim removed 9 bases at V and 5 bases at J, leaving 4 bases unmatched. The CDR3 here is CASRTSGGKDTQYF. CDR3 coding DNA: TGTGCCAGTCGGACTAGCGGGGGGAAAGATACGCAGTATTTT.